This T cell receptor beta chain emerged from a study of OX40 agonist ivuxolimab in advanced cancers. Per the germline V gene, CDR1 is SGHDT and CDR2 is YYEEEE. V was trimmed by 4 bases and J by 8 bases, leaving 10 bases between them. The CDR3 covers 12 residues. Sequencing was performed with immunoSEQ multiplex PCR; in TCRdb, only in-frame clones are kept and a portion is missing. The top ten hold under 0.9% of the sample, which has under 85,000 clones, 85% seen once. The material was CD4+ or CD8+ T cells sorted from blood, obtained in a trial of the OX40 agonist ivuxolimab. The source of this sequence is an adult with an advanced solid tumor such as melanoma, head and neck, liver or kidney cancer. This sequence joins TRBV5-6 and TRBJ2-1; D remains ambiguous. The CDR3: CASSPRQYEQFF. DNA for the CDR3: TGTGCCAGCAGCCCCCGTCAATATGAGCAGTTCTTC.